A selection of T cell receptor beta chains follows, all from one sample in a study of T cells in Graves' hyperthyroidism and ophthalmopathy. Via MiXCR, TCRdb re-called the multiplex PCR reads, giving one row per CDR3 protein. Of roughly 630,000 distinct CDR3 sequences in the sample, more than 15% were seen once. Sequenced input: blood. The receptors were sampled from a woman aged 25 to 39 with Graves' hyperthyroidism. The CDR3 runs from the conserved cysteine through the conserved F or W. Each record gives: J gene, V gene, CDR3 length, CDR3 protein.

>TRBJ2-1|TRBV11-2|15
CASSLDRGSYNEQFF
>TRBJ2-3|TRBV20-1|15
CSAAKTSGNTDTQYF
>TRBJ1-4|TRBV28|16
CASSPRGWTGIEKLFF
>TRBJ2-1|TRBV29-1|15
CSVPKAGVLYNEQFF
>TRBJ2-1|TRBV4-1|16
CASSQARAGVYNEQFF
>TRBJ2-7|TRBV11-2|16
CASSRGGAGVPYEQYF
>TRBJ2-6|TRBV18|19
CASSPPAGRMSSGANVLTF
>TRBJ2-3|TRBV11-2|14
CASSQSGSTDTQYF
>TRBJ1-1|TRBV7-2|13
CASSLSSVAEAFF
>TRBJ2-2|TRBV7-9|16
CASSLYPLVSAGELFF
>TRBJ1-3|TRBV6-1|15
CASSERRISGNTIYF
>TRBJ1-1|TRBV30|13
CAWSTGAGTEAFF
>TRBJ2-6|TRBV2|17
CASSGPSEGSGANVLTF
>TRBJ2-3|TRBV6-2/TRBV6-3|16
CASSLPLAGGWDTQYF
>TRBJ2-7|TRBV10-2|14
CASRPGQSSYEQYF
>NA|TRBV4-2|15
CASSQIAGGAYEQFF
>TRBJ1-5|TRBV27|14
CASSDRGGNQPQHF
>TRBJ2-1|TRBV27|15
CASSPGQGSYNEQFF
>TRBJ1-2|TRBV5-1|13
CASSLGWGDGYTF
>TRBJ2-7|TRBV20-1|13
CSARDAVRHEQYF